The rows below give T cell receptor beta chains drawn from one sample of a study of response to subunit inactivated influenza vaccine. TCRdb fed the RT-PCR reads into MiXCR, producing one record per CDR3 protein. The sample has a few hundred thousand distinct CDR3 sequences, around 20% seen once. The sequences come from PBMCs from blood, collected approximately 22 months after vaccination. These receptors came from a man between 50 and 75 years old who received an inactivated influenza vaccine. Both conserved end residues are part of each CDR3. A D gene is named only where the DNA matches it firmly. Clone size appears in some rows only: once, few, many, or a class for an expanded clone.

>many|TRBV4-1|TRBJ1-1|16|NA
CASSQPGPRGVTEAFF
TGCGCCAGCAGCCAACCGGGACCTAGGGGAGTCACTGAAGCTTTCTTT
>NA|TRBV7-7|TRBJ2-5|14|TRBD1
CASSRTGGKETQYF
TGTGCCAGCAGCCGGACAGGGGGGAAAGAGACCCAGTACTTC
>few|TRBV7-2|TRBJ1-2|13|NA
CASSLARDRGYTF
TGTGCCAGCAGCTTAGCACGGGATCGCGGCTACACCTTC
>many|TRBV4-1|TRBJ1-1|14|TRBD1
CASSEPGQYTAAFF
TGCGCCAGCAGCGAACCGGGACAGTATACTGCAGCTTTCTTT
>few|TRBV3-1|TRBJ1-5|13|NA
CASSQEIRTPQHF
TGTGCCAGCAGCCAAGAAATCCGGACACCCCAGCATTTT
>NA|TRBV7-2|TRBJ2-7|14|NA
CASSPRDGAYEQYF
TGTGCCAGCAGCCCCCGGGACGGGGCTTACGAGCAGTACTTC
>NA|TRBV7-2|TRBJ1-6|13|NA
CASSLSADGALHF
TGTGCCAGCAGCTTATCAGCCGATGGGGCCCTCCACTTT
>NA|TRBV6-1|TRBJ1-6|14|NA
CASRADSDNSPLHF
TGTGCCAGCAGGGCTGACAGTGATAATTCACCCCTCCACTTT
>NA|TRBV5-1|TRBJ2-3|16|TRBD2
CASSLSLAGATDTQYF
TGCGCCAGCAGCTTGAGCCTAGCGGGAGCAACCGATACGCAGTATTTT
>NA|TRBV5-1|TRBJ1-2|12|NA
CASRTDSYGYTF
TGCGCCAGCAGAACGGACAGCTATGGCTACACCTTC
>NA|TRBV29-1|TRBJ1-2|14|NA
CSVDLEGGGYGYTF
TGCAGCGTTGATCTCGAGGGGGGTGGCTATGGCTACACCTTC
>NA|TRBV10-3|TRBJ1-1|13|TRBD1
CAISQTGGTEAFF
TGTGCCATCAGTCAGACAGGGGGTACTGAAGCTTTCTTT
>NA|TRBV11-2|TRBJ2-5|15|NA
CASSAGTFTQETQYF
TGTGCCAGCAGCGCAGGGACATTTACTCAAGAGACCCAGTACTTC
>NA|TRBV29-1|TRBJ2-5|14|NA
CSVVLTGRQETQYF
TGCAGCGTTGTCCTAACAGGACGCCAAGAGACCCAGTACTTC
>NA|TRBV10-3|TRBJ2-1|13|NA
CAIERAGSNEQFF
TGTGCTATCGAGCGGGCGGGGTCCAATGAGCAGTTCTTC
>few|TRBV3-1|TRBJ2-4|13|NA
CASSQVPGNIQYF
TGTGCCAGCAGCCAAGTCCCCGGCAACATTCAGTACTTC
>many|TRBV7-8|TRBJ2-5|14|TRBD2
CASSRTSAQETQYF
TGTGCCAGCAGCCGGACTAGCGCTCAAGAGACCCAGTACTTC
>NA|TRBV3-1|TRBJ1-3|13|NA
CASSQAYGNTIYF
TGTGCCAGCAGCCAAGCGTATGGAAACACCATATATTTT
>NA|TRBV20-1|TRBJ2-1|15|TRBD2
CSARRLAGGYNEQLF
TGCAGTGCTAGGCGGCTAGCGGGGGGGTACAATGAGCAGTTGTTC
>NA|TRBV7-9|TRBJ2-1|14|NA
CASSLSTGYNEQFF
TGTGCCAGCAGCCTCTCGACGGGCTACAATGAGCAGTTCTTC
>NA|TRBV6-2/TRBV6-3|TRBJ2-1|13|NA
CASSLPPGWEQFF
TGTGCCAGCAGCTTGCCGCCTGGGTGGGAGCAGTTCTTC
>many|TRBV7-8|TRBJ1-3|15|NA
CASSPRRDYGNTIYF
TGTGCCAGCAGCCCGAGACGGGATTATGGAAACACCATATATTTT